The 26 T cell receptor beta chains below come from one sample, sequenced in a study of cytomegalovirus exposure and HLA in healthy donors. With 60 Vbeta and 13 Jbeta primers, the PCR was carried out. TCRdb keeps only in-frame clones here, not all; method: immunoSEQ multiplex PCR. The sample lists about 160,000 clones, 70% to 85% occurring once. Sequencing input: PBMCs. These receptors all come from a man aged 30 to 45 in good health and CMV-seropositive.

This rearrangement joins TRBV6-5 to TRBJ2-1; D gene ambiguous. Germline lookup yields CDR1 MNHEY and CDR2 SVGAGI. The CDR3 is made up of 14 amino acids. The V and J ends lost 5 bases and 10 bases respectively, with 18 bases between them. The CDR3 region is CASSAHPTGQEQFF. The CDR3 region has the DNA TGTGCCAGCAGTGCCCATCCCACGGGTCAGGAGCAGTTCTTC.

The gene calls are TRBV29-1 and TRBJ2-5; 8 nucleotides line up with TRBD1. Judging by the DNA end, TRBJ2-7 fits better; the J call may be wrong. CDR3 length equals 14 residues. Germline V gives CDR1 SQVTM, CDR2 ANQGSEA. This CDR3 is CSAQTQDRAGEQYF. CDR3 DNA sequence: TGCAGCGCCCAAACTCAGGACAGGGCCGGCGAGCAGTACTTC.

The gene calls are TRBV30 and TRBJ2-3; D ambiguous. The V gene lost 2 bases and the J gene lost 2 bases, with 5 bases spanning the gap. There are 12 residues in the CDR3. Germline CDR1 reads GTSNPN; CDR2 reads SVGIG (reference sequence). For the CDR3, the DNA is TGTGCCTGGAGTCCAGACACAGATACGCAGTATTTT. This translates into CAWSPDTDTQYF.

The chain joins TRBV5-4 to TRBJ2-7; 9 bases line up with TRBD2. CDR3 length equals 15 residues. Germline assignment: CDR1 SGHNT and CDR2 YYREEE (reference sequence). V dropped 3 bases and J dropped 0; count of bases not matched to a gene: 4. The CDR3 is CASSSLAGDSYEQYF. CDR3 in DNA: TGTGCCAGCAGCTCCTTAGCGGGGGACTCCTACGAGCAGTACTTC. The whole variable domain, remainder taken from reference TRBV5-4 and TRBJ2-7, is ETGVTQSPTHLIKTRGQQVTLRCSSQSGHNTVSWYQQALGQGPQFIFQYYREEENGRGNFPPRFSGLQFPNYSSELNVNALELDDSALYLCASSSLAGDSYEQYFGPGTRLTVT.

This chain joins TRBV6-1 and TRBJ1-5; no firm D call. Per germline, CDR1 MNHNS and CDR2 SASEGT. Trimming removed 4 bases at V and 3 bases at J, with 7 bases between. The CDR3 runs 13 residues. The CDR3 sequence: CASSVQVNQPQHF. In nucleotides, the CDR3 is TGTGCCAGCAGTGTGCAGGTCAATCAGCCCCAGCATTTT.

The chain carries TRBV6-1 and TRBJ2-1, with 10 bases identical to TRBD2. CDR1 is MNHNS and CDR2 is SASEGT in the germline V gene. The CDR3 runs to 17 residues. The ends lost 2 bases at V and 0 bases at J; junction bases unmatched: 4. The CDR3 nucleotides read TGTGCCAGCAGTGAAAAGCGGGGGGGCCCCTCCTACAATGAGCAGTTCTTC. Protein sequence: CASSEKRGGPSYNEQFF.

This chain joins TRBV6-6 and TRBJ2-5, with 8 bases matching TRBD1. Germline V gene sequence: CDR1 MNHNY, CDR2 SVGAGI (reference sequence). This CDR3 is built from 15 residues. Unmatched junction bases numbered 8, after V lost 4 bases and J lost 4 bases. CDR3 amino acids: CASSFPDRVGETQYF. The CDR3 region has the DNA TGTGCCAGCAGTTTCCCGGACAGGGTGGGAGAGACCCAGTACTTC.

This sequence joins TRBV7-6 and TRBJ1-6; D possibly corresponds to TRBD1 (6 bases). Trimming took 1 base from V and 7 from J, leaving 11 bases between them. Looked up from germline, CDR1 is SGHVS and CDR2 is FNYEAQ. The CDR3 runs 15 residues. This chain's CDR3 is CASSLEQGGNSPLHF. The CDR3 region has the DNA TGTGCCAGCAGCTTAGAACAAGGGGGAAATTCACCCCTCCACTTT.

The rearrangement joins TRBV4-3 to TRBJ2-7; D may be TRBD1 (6 bases). Germline CDR1 reads LGHNA; CDR2 reads YSLEER. The CDR3 totals 15 residues. Trimming removed 0 bases at V and 2 bases at J, with 11 bases between. The CDR3 loop reads CASSQETGDAYEQYF. CDR3 in DNA: TGCGCCAGCAGCCAAGAGACAGGTGACGCCTACGAGCAGTACTTC.

This chain joins TRBV19 and TRBJ2-7; D is uncertain. CDR1 is LNHDA and CDR2 is SQIVND in the germline V gene (reference sequence). The V gene lost 9 bases and the J gene lost 7 bases, with 7 bases spanning the gap. The CDR3 runs to 9 residues. CDR3 protein: CARLEEQYF. The CDR3 bases are TGTGCCAGGTTAGAGGAGCAGTACTTC.

The chain employs TRBV12-5 and TRBJ1-5; D gene ambiguous. The CDR3 covers 15 residues. CDR1 LGHNT and CDR2 FRNRAP come from the germline V gene. V was trimmed by 7 bases and J by 0 bases, leaving 13 bases between them. The CDR3 spells CASVDYRDSNQPQHF. For the CDR3, the DNA is TGTGCTAGTGTCGACTACAGAGATAGCAATCAGCCCCAGCATTTT.

CDR3 in amino acids: CASNPRGIRETQYF. The CDR3 DNA reads as TGTGCCAGTAATCCGCGGGGAATCAGGGAGACCCAGTACTTC. The rearrangement uses TRBV19 and TRBJ2-5, with D perhaps matching TRBD2 (6 bases). Per germline, CDR1 LNHDA and CDR2 SQIVND (reference sequence). The V end was cut by 7 bases, the J end by 5 bases, with 17 bases between. The CDR3 contains 14 residues.

This clone was detected only a few times. This chain uses TRBV7-2 with TRBJ2-5, with D tentatively TRBD1 (5 bases). V was cut by 0 bases and J by 5 bases, with 13 bases left in between. Per germline, CDR1 SGHTA and CDR2 FQGNSA. This CDR3 is 15 amino acids long. The DNA of the CDR3 is TGTGCCAGCAGCTTAGCGGGGCTAGAGAAGGAGACCCAGTACTTC. Translating gives CASSLAGLEKETQYF.

V usage is TRBV11-2 and J usage is TRBJ2-1; 7 bases map to TRBD2. The CDR3 totals 14 residues. V lost 1 base to trimming and J lost 8 bases; unmatched junction nucleotides: 5. Per the germline V gene, CDR1 is SGHAT and CDR2 is FQNNGV. The CDR3, as DNA: TGTGCCAGCAGCTTAGGGGGCGGGAGCGATGAGCAGTTCTTC. Translation gives CASSLGGGSDEQFF.

The gene calls are TRBV9 and TRBJ2-5; 8 bases are a match to TRBD1. V dropped 2 bases and J dropped 2; count of bases not matched to a gene: 5. The CDR3 totals 15 residues. Germline V lookup: CDR1 SGDLS, CDR2 YYNGEE. CDR3 bases: TGTGCCAGCAGCGTGATGACAGGGGCTCAAGAGACCCAGTACTTC. Protein: CASSVMTGAQETQYF.

The chain links TRBV6-5 to TRBJ1-5; TRBD1 might be the D (5 bases). V was shortened by 0 bases and J by 8 bases, with 11 bases between the two germline ends. Germline assignment: CDR1 MNHEY and CDR2 SVGAGI. The CDR3 is 14 amino acids. The CDR3 sequence is CASSYSPGTKPQHF. The DNA for the CDR3 is TGTGCCAGCAGTTACTCACCAGGGACTAAGCCCCAGCATTTT.

This clone was counted only a few times. The CDR3 region is CASSLGTTYEQYF. CDR3 bases: TGCGCCAGCAGCCTGGGGACTACTTACGAGCAGTACTTC. This chain connects TRBV4-3 to TRBJ2-7; 7 bases map to TRBD2. CDR1 LGHNA and CDR2 YSLEER come from the germline V gene. There are 13 residues in the CDR3. V gave up 4 bases and J gave up 4 bases; unmatched junction bases: 4.

The chain recombines TRBV5-1 with TRBJ2-7; 8 bases map to TRBD1. V shed 4 bases, J shed 8 bases, and the junction held 5 bases outside the gene matches. The CDR3 totals 12 residues. Looked up from germline, CDR1 is SGHRS and CDR2 is YFSETQ. CDR3 in DNA: TGCGCCAGCAGCCTGGGACAGGACAAGCAGTACTTC. It encodes CASSLGQDKQYF.

This clone was detected only once. The rearrangement uses TRBV7-2 and TRBJ2-1; possible D gene TRBD2, 6 bases. Looked up from germline, CDR1 is SGHTA and CDR2 is FQGNSA. V was pared by 0 bases and J by 7 bases, with 16 bases between. CDR3 length: 16 residues. The CDR3 spells CASSLAHRSRGNEQFF. The CDR3 nucleotides read TGTGCCAGCAGCTTAGCTCACAGATCACGGGGGAATGAGCAGTTCTTC.

CDR3 region: CATTGGNYGYTF. CDR3 nucleotide sequence: TGTGCCACCACCGGGGGGAACTATGGCTACACCTTC. The genes are TRBV6-5 and TRBJ1-2; TRBD1 is a possible D gene (5 bases). Germline assignment: CDR1 MNHEY and CDR2 SVGAGI. The CDR3 is 12 residues long. V was trimmed by 10 bases and J by 2 bases, leaving 11 bases between them.

V and J are TRBV5-1 and TRBJ2-7; TRBD1 matches at 9 bases. CDR1 is SGHRS, CDR2 YFSETQ, per germline. J lost 6 bases, V lost 1 base, and 8 bases had no gene match. The CDR3 extends over 15 amino acids. In DNA form, the CDR3 reads TGCGCCAGCAGCTTGTCCTCCGGGACAGGGATCGAGCAGTACTTC. Protein sequence: CASSLSSGTGIEQYF.

V and J are TRBV6-1 and TRBJ2-1, with 7 bases matching TRBD1. The CDR3 loop spans 15 amino acids. J lost 6 bases, V lost 4 bases, and 9 bases had no gene match. Germline CDR1 reads MNHNS; CDR2 reads SASEGT. The CDR3 nucleotides read TGTGCCAGCAGTGCCCCTGGACAGGCCCTCAATGAGCAGTTCTTC. Translating it yields CASSAPGQALNEQFF.

The genes are TRBV6-5 and TRBJ1-1, with D maybe TRBD1 (5 bases). This CDR3 comprises 15 residues. With 2 bases removed from V and 0 bases from J, the gap between germline ends came to 10 bases. Germline V gene lookup returns CDR1 MNHEY and CDR2 SVGAGI. CDR3 protein: CASSYGGLLNTEAFF. The CDR3 DNA follows: TGTGCCAGCAGTTACGGGGGACTTTTGAACACTGAAGCTTTCTTT.

V usage is TRBV28 and J usage is TRBJ1-6; 7 bases are a match to TRBD1. CDR1 and CDR2 (germline): MDHEN, SYDVKM. CDR3 size: 15 residues. Unmatched junction bases numbered 11, after V lost 8 bases and J lost 7 bases. The CDR3 spells CASGETTGMNSPLHF. Here the CDR3 DNA reads TGTGCCAGCGGCGAGACGACAGGGATGAATTCACCCCTCCACTTT.

This clone has just a few counts. This rearrangement joins TRBV1 to TRBJ1-1; no check of the table's D call, TRBD1, against the DNA was made. TRBV1 is annotated as a pseudogene. The CDR3 consists of 15 residues. The CDR3: CTSSHLGQVNTEAFF. CDR3 coding DNA: TGCACCAGCAGCCACCTGGGACAGGTTAACACTGAAGCTTTCTTT.

In its sample, this clone was seen once. The V gene is TRBV30, the J gene TRBJ1-1, with 7 bases fitting TRBD1. The ends lost 2 bases at V and 10 bases at J; junction bases unmatched: 10. The V gene's germline CDR1 is GTSNPN and CDR2 SVGIG (reference sequence). The CDR3 is made up of 13 amino acids. CDR3 region: CAWSQVDRVGAFF. CDR3 in DNA: TGTGCCTGGAGTCAGGTCGACAGGGTTGGAGCTTTCTTT. Looking up the rest from reference TRBV30 and TRBJ1-1 gives the full variable domain: SQTIHQWPATLVQPVGSPLSLECTVEGTSNPNLYWYRQAAGRGLQLLFYSVGIGQISSEVPQNLSASRPQDRQFILSSKKLLLSDSGFYLCAWSQVDRVGAFFGQGTRLTVV.